Listed below are T cell receptor beta chains from one sample, sequenced in a study of pediatric ulcerative colitis. The method was immunoSEQ multiplex PCR; TCRdb's version includes in-frame clones alone and lacks a portion of them. The sample carries approximately 60,000 clones, roughly nine tenths recorded once. The material sequenced was blood. The receptors originated from a boy younger than 18 with severe ulcerative colitis. CDR3s include the opening cysteine and the closing phenylalanine or tryptophan.

v_gene	CDR3aa
TRBV29-1	CSVERDRGYNEQFF
TRBV14	CASSQVRAEPNTGELFF
TRBV30	CAWTAGGTEAFF
TRBV6-1	CASRPTSAETQYF
TRBV5-4	CASSLNSERGYNEQFF
TRBV11-2	CASSLDPNTEAFF
TRBV30	CAWSMSRDGSYEQFF
TRBV6-5	CASSYRDRGYEQYF
TRBV11-2	CATGLAGGQETQYF
TRBV5-1	CASSPGTGTYEQYF
TRBV5-4	CASSYIAGNGYEQYF
TRBV27	CASSPLDSIVGAGELFF
TRBV10-3	CAIGPVSGNTIYF
TRBV29-1	CSVEVARGTLMNTEAFF
TRBV11-2	CASSLDPDVVPYGYTF
TRBV5-4	CASSSRTAGDEQYF
TRBV4-2	CASSQDGLAGNTGELFF
TRBV30	CAWSQGEGYTF
TRBV5-6	CASSLQTGLDEQYF
TRBV7-8	CASSLWNEREAYNEQFF
TRBV10-2	CASSELPTMAYEQYF
TRBV21-1	CASSKSNLNRTEAFF
TRBV15	CATRIRGSYEQYF
TRBV19	CASSISQGRDGYTF
TRBV5-6	CASSPGTGIYEQYF
TRBV7-9	CASSLAGGGIYHEQYF
TRBV6-5	CASGKWGDSYEQYF
TRBV30	CAWVPVPLHSYNEQFF
TRBV18	CASSRGGWGQETQYF
TRBV6-9	CASSTGLAGAQASNTGELFF
TRBV13	CASSLAGAAYEQYF
TRBV25-1	CASSALDRGPEAFF
TRBV19	CASSIDLGTGPYEQYF
TRBV19	CASSPDRFSNQPQHF
TRBV19	CASSMVAGGGSTDTQYF
TRBV30	CAWDPGTGGTEAFF
TRBV2	CASSVLAGSDTQYF
TRBV25-1	CASSAPTPSGNTIYF
TRBV9	CASSVSGVQETQYF
TRBV9	CASSVGAGGYEQYF
TRBV7-2	CASSPTSGVDNEQFF
TRBV20-1	CSVPRAIEAFF
TRBV30	CAWSSQYEQYF
TRBV9	CASSVAGQGSYEQYF
TRBV10-3	CAIRTGYEQYF
TRBV6-6	CASIQGAIGYTF
TRBV29-1	CSAMDFSLYTDTQYF
TRBV10-3	CATRLAGGETDTQYF
TRBV9	CASSVDAGETQYF
TRBV2	CASSQTSGSLVNEQFF
TRBV7-8	CASSLAPSGGNQPQHF
TRBV9	CASSAGLERTYEQYF
TRBV6-1	CASSGPGLAGVYEQYF
TRBV30	CAWAEGEKLFF
TRBV5-1	CASSGEGRGLESEQFF
TRBV7-2	CASSPSSGWAGEQYF